The 16 T cell receptor beta chains listed next were all sequenced from one sample in a study of radiotherapy plus CTLA-4 blockade in lung cancer (dated by TCRdb to 2017 to 2018). Receptor libraries were prepared by the immunoSEQ multiplex PCR assay. Held by TCRdb, this immuneACCESS table contains in-frame sequences only and omits some clones. Under half of the omission traces to an unresolved V gene where checked; the cause of the rest is unknown. The sample table records 90,000 or so clones; around four fifths of these occur just once. 0.82% of the sample comes from the top ten. This specimen was peripheral blood, taken from a patient treated with radiotherapy plus ipilimumab. All receptors derive from a human donor with non-small cell lung cancer who had stable disease on radiotherapy plus ipilimumab.

The CDR3 nucleotides read TGTGCCAGTAGGGCAGGGGGGTCTGGGGCCAACGTCCTGACTTTC. Protein: CASRAGGSGANVLTF. The chain joins TRBV19 to TRBJ2-6; the D gene is possibly TRBD1 (7 bases). The CDR3 extends over 15 amino acids. The germline V gene encodes CDR1 LNHDA and CDR2 SQIVND (reference sequence). V was pared by 6 bases and J by 1 base, with 10 bases between.

The J gene is TRBJ2-2, the V gene TRBV5-1; the D gene is possibly TRBD2 (6 bases). The CDR3 extends over 17 amino acids. Germline V lookup: CDR1 SGHRS, CDR2 YFSETQ. V lost 5 bases and J lost 2, with 19 bases in between. The CDR3 spells CASRKQPGTGNTGELFF. CDR3 nucleotide sequence: TGCGCCAGCAGGAAACAACCGGGGACTGGTAACACCGGGGAGCTGTTTTTT. The full variable domain, its missing parts supplied by reference TRBV5-1 and TRBJ2-2, is KAGVTQTPRYLIKTRGQQVTLSCSPISGHRSVSWYQQTPGQGLQFLFEYFSETQRNKGNFPGRFSGRQFSNSRSEMNVSTLELGDSALYLCASRKQPGTGNTGELFFGEGSRLTVL.

This clone appeared once. The V gene is TRBV5-1, the J gene TRBJ2-3; D gene ambiguous. The CDR3 is made up of 14 amino acids. CDR1 is SGHRS, CDR2 YFSETQ, per germline. Trimming pared 2 bases from V and 0 bases from J, leaving 7 bases between. The chain's CDR3 is CASSLDISTDTQYF. CDR3 nucleotide sequence: TGCGCCAGCAGCTTAGATATTAGCACAGATACGCAGTATTTT.

The chain carries TRBV9 and TRBJ2-1, with D perhaps matching TRBD2 (5 bases). This CDR3 spans 15 amino acids. Trimming stripped 0 bases from V and 5 bases from J, with 12 bases between. Germline V lookup: CDR1 SGDLS, CDR2 YYNGEE. The CDR3 region has the DNA TGTGCCAGCAGCGTAGTCACAGCGGCAAACAATGAGCAGTTCTTC. It codes for CASSVVTAANNEQFF.

The chain has TRBV18 and TRBJ2-2; D possibly uses TRBD1 or TRBD2 (6 bases each). CDR3 size: 14 residues. Germline CDR1 is KGHSH and CDR2 is LQKENI. The V gene lost 8 bases and the J gene lost 5 bases, with 15 bases spanning the gap. The CDR3 sequence is CASPDRRGTGELFF. The CDR3 nucleotides read TGTGCCAGCCCTGACAGGAGGGGTACCGGGGAGCTGTTTTTT.

CDR3 bases: TGTGCCAGCAGCCAAGATCCGGGACTAGCGGGGGGGTCGGGACTGAACACCGGGGAGCTGTTTTTT. Encoded protein: CASSQDPGLAGGSGLNTGELFF. The chain is built from TRBV4-2 and TRBJ2-2, with 16 bases lining up with TRBD2. The trim removed 0 bases at V and 1 base at J, leaving 11 bases unmatched. Germline lookup yields CDR1 LGHNA and CDR2 YNFKEQ. CDR3 length: 22 amino acids.

The V gene is TRBV30, the J gene TRBJ2-2, with D unresolved. Germline V lookup: CDR1 GTSNPN, CDR2 SVGIG (reference sequence). The CDR3 has 15 residues. Trimming cost V 0 bases and J 6 bases, with 14 bases left between them. This chain's CDR3 is CAWSVQHVDSGELFF. The CDR3 DNA sequence: TGTGCCTGGAGTGTACAGCACGTGGATTCCGGGGAGCTGTTTTTT.

V usage is TRBV19 and J usage is TRBJ2-1; D gene ambiguous. Germline V gene lookup returns CDR1 LNHDA and CDR2 SQIVND (reference sequence). The CDR3 runs 15 residues. The V end was cut by 3 bases, the J end by 6 bases, with 15 bases between. CDR3 residues: CASSMLRPSGNEQFF. CDR3 nucleotides: TGTGCCAGTAGTATGCTGCGCCCCTCTGGCAATGAGCAGTTCTTC.

V gene TRBV6-5 combines with J gene TRBJ2-7; D unresolved. Germline CDR1 reads MNHEY; CDR2 reads SVGAGI. V dropped 6 bases and J dropped 0 bases, with 12 bases sitting between them. This CDR3 has 14 residues. The CDR3 coding sequence is TGTGCCAGCAGGTTCCAGGAATTCTCCTACGAGCAGTACTTC. It is translated as CASRFQEFSYEQYF.

The gene calls are TRBV6-5 and TRBJ2-7; D unclear. CDR3 size: 15 residues. Germline CDR1 MNHEY, CDR2 SVGAGI. Trimming pared 8 bases from V and 2 bases from J, leaving 19 bases between. In DNA form, the CDR3 reads TGTGCCAGCGGTCCCGGTTTGCGGCCCACCTACGAGCAGTACTTC. Translating gives CASGPGLRPTYEQYF.

The chain combines TRBV11-2 with TRBJ1-6; D not resolved. The V gene lost 3 bases and the J gene lost 7 bases, with 16 bases spanning the gap. This CDR3 is built from 16 residues. The germline gives CDR1 SGHAT, CDR2 FQNNGV. The CDR3 is CASSLVMRLENSPLHF. The DNA for the CDR3 is TGTGCCAGCAGCTTGGTCATGCGCCTAGAAAATTCACCCCTCCACTTT. The full variable domain, in which reference TRBV11-2 and TRBJ1-6 provide the parts outside the CDR3, is EAGVAQSPRYKIIEKRQSVAFWCNPISGHATLYWYQQILGQGPKLLIQFQNNGVVDDSQLPKDRFSAERLKGVDSTLKIQPAKLEDSAVYLCASSLVMRLENSPLHFGNGTRLTVT.

This chain connects TRBV28 to TRBJ2-5, with 9 bases identical to TRBD1. Germline-derived CDR1 and CDR2 are MDHEN and SYDVKM. CDR3 length equals 14 residues. V lost 6 bases and J lost 5; bases outside the gene matches: 7. CDR3 in DNA: TGTGCCAGCAGCCGGGACAGGGTAGTCGAGACCCAGTACTTC. Its translation: CASSRDRVVETQYF.

The rearrangement links TRBV6-1 to TRBJ2-3; D perhaps matches TRBD1 (6 bases). Trimming took 4 bases from V and 4 from J, leaving 15 bases between them. This CDR3 has 15 residues. The germline V gene encodes CDR1 MNHNS and CDR2 SASEGT. CDR3 nucleotide sequence: TGTGCCAGCAGTGGGGAGAGGGGGTTCGCAGATACGCAGTATTTT. Its translation: CASSGERGFADTQYF.

This clone was detected once. V gene TRBV27 combines with J gene TRBJ2-1; 9 positions match TRBD2. V lost 6 bases, J lost 6 bases, and 6 bases stayed unmatched. Germline V gives CDR1 MNHEY, CDR2 SMNVEV (reference sequence). This CDR3 region has 14 residues. CDR3 protein: CASRVAGVGNEQFF. The CDR3 nucleotides read TGTGCCAGCAGAGTAGCGGGAGTGGGCAATGAGCAGTTCTTC.

The CDR3 loop reads CASSWGDKQAFF. The CDR3 DNA follows: TGCGCCAGCAGCTGGGGGGACAAGCAGGCTTTCTTT. The chain employs TRBV5-1 and TRBJ1-1, with D perhaps matching TRBD1 (6 bases). Germline lookup yields CDR1 SGHRS and CDR2 YFSETQ. V lost 3 bases and J 11 bases, leaving 14 bases between the germline ends. The CDR3 runs to 12 residues. Full variable domain (rest looked up from reference TRBV5-1 and TRBJ1-1): KAGVTQTPRYLIKTRGQQVTLSCSPISGHRSVSWYQQTPGQGLQFLFEYFSETQRNKGNFPGRFSGRQFSNSRSEMNVSTLELGDSALYLCASSWGDKQAFFGQGTRLTVV.

V and J are TRBV6-6 and TRBJ1-5, with D perhaps TRBD1 (5 bases). The germline V gene has CDR1 MNHNY and CDR2 SVGAGI (reference sequence). Trimming cost V 0 bases and J 0 bases, with 9 bases left between them. The CDR3 is made up of 16 amino acids. The CDR3 DNA sequence: TGTGCCAGCAGTTACTCTGGGGGAAGTAGCAATCAGCCCCAGCATTTT. It yields the protein CASSYSGGSSNQPQHF.